This T cell receptor (beta chain) is from a study of blood T cell repertoires in COVID-19. Clones were read by immunoSEQ multiplex PCR, and TCRdb kept only the in-frame ones, dropping some. Here the sample spans some 180,000 clones, roughly 93% being singletons. Germline assignment: CDR1 SNHLY and CDR2 FYNNEI. With V trimmed by 3 bases and J by 7 bases, 12 bases remained unmatched. The CDR3 totals 15 residues. The sample holds one count of this clone. The chain recombines TRBV2 with TRBJ2-7, with TRBD2 matching 7 bases. Sequenced material: peripheral blood. This TCR came from a man between 18 and 35 years old with COVID-19, enrolled during active disease. CDR3 sequence reads: CASSDGRGLSPEQYF. For the CDR3, the DNA is TGTGCCAGCAGTGATGGGAGGGGCCTTTCCCCGGAGCAGTACTTC.